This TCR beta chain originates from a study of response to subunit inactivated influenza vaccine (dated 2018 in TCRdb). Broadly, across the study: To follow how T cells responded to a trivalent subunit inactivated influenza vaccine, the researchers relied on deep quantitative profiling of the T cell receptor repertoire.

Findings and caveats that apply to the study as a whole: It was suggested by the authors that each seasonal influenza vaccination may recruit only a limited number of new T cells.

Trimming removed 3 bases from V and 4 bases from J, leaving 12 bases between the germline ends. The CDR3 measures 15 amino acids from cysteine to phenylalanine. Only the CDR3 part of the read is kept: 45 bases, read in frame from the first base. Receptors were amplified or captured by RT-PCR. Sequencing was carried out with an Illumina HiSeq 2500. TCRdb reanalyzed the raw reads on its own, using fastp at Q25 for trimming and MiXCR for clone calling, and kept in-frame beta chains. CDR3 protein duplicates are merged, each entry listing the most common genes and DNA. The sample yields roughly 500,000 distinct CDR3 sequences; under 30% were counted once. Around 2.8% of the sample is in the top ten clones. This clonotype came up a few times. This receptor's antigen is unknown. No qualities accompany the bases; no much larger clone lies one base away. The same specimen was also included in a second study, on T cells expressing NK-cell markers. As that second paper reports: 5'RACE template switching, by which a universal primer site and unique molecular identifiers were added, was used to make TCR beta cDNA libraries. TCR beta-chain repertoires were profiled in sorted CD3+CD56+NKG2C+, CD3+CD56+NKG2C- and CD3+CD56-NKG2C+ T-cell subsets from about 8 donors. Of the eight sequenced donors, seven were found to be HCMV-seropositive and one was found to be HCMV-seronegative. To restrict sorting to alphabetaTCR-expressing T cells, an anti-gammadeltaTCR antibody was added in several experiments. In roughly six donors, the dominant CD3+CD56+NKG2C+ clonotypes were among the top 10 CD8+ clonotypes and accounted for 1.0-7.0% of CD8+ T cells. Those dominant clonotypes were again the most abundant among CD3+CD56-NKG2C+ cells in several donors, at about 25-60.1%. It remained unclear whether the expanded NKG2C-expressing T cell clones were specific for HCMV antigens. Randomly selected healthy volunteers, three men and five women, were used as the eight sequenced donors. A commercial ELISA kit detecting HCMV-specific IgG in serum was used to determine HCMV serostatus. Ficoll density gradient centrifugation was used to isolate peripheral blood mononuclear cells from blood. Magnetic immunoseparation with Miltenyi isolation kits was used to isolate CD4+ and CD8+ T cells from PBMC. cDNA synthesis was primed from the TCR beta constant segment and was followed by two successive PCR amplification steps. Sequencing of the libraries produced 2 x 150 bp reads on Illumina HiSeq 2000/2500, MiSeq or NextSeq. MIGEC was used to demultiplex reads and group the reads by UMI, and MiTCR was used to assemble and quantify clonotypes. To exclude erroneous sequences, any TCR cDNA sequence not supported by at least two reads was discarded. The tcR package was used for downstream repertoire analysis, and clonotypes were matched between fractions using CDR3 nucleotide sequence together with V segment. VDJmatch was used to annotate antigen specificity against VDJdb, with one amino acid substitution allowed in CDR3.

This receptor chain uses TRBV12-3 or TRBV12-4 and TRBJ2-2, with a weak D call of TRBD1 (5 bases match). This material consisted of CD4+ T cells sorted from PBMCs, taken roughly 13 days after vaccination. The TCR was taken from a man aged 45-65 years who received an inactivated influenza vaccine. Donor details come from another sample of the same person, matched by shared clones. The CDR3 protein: CASSLVRVGTGELFF. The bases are TGTGCCAGCAGTTTGGTCAGGGTAGGCACCGGGGAGCTGTTTTTT.